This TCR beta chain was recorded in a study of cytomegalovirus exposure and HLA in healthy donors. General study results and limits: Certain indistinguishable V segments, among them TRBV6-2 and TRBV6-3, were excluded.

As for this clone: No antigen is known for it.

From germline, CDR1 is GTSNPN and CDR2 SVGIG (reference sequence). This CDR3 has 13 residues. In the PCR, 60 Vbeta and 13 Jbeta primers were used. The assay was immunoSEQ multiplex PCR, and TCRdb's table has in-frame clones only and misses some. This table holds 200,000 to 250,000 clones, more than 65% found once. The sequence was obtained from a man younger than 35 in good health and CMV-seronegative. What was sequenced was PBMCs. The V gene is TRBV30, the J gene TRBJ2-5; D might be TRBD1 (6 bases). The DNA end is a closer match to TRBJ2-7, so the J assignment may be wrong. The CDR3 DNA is TGTGCCTGGGTTCGTGGGGACATTAACGAGCAGTACTTC. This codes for CAWVRGDINEQYF.